This T cell receptor (beta chain) emerged from a study of cytomegalovirus exposure and HLA in healthy donors. CDR1 and CDR2 (germline): SGHRS, YFSETQ. With 6 bases removed from V and 5 bases from J, the gap between germline ends came to 14 bases. The CDR3 has 13 amino acids. The primer mix had 60 Vbeta and 13 Jbeta primers. Assay: immunoSEQ multiplex PCR; the TCRdb copy retains only in-frame clones and omits some. This table holds 180,000 or so clones. The chain combines TRBV5-1 with TRBJ2-5, with TRBD2 as a possible D gene (6 bases). The specimen sequenced was PBMCs. The TCR was taken from a woman younger than 30 in good health and CMV-seropositive. The DNA for the CDR3 is TGCGCCAGCAAGCGGAGGGGTCGGGAGACCCAGTACTTC. This gives the protein CASKRRGRETQYF.